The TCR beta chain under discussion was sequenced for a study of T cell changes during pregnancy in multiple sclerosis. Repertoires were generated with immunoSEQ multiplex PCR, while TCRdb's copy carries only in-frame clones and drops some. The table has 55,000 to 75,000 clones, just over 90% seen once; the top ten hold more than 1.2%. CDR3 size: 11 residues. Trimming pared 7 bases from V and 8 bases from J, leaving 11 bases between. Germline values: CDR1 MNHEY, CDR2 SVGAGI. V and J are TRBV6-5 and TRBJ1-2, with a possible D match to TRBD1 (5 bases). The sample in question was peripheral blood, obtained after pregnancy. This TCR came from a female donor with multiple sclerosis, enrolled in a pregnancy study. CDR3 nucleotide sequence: TGTGCCAGCACGAGGGGAGGAGGCTACACCTTC. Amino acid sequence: CASTRGGGYTF.